This entry lists 22 T cell receptor beta chains sequenced from one sample in a study of blood T cell repertoires in COVID-19. Measured with immunoSEQ multiplex PCR; TCRdb has only the in-frame clones, and not every one. The table lists around 59,000 clones, roughly 80% of them singletons. The sequenced sample consisted of peripheral blood. Every receptor here comes from a human donor in a cohort sampled during active COVID-19.

The chain carries TRBV24-1 and TRBJ1-5; 8 nucleotides match TRBD1. The germline V gene has CDR1 KGHDR and CDR2 SFDVKD. V was pared by 3 bases and J by 3 bases, with 9 bases of the junction left unmatched. The CDR3 length is 17 residues. CDR3 in amino acids: CATSDVPGTGDNQPQHF. In nucleotides, the CDR3 is TGTGCCACCAGTGATGTCCCGGGGACAGGCGACAATCAGCCCCAGCATTTT.

This clone was seen a single time. The J gene is TRBJ2-7, the V gene TRBV7-6; the D gene is possibly TRBD1 (6 bases). CDR1 and CDR2 from the germline V gene are SGHVS and FNYEAQ. This CDR3 has 14 residues. V lost 5 bases to trimming and J lost 0 bases, with 11 bases between them. The CDR3, as DNA: TGTGCCAGCAGCCCAAACAGGGCCTCCTACGAGCAGTACTTC. Residues: CASSPNRASYEQYF.

The chain recombines TRBV6-2 or TRBV6-3 with TRBJ2-6; maybe TRBD1 (6 bases). This CDR3 has 19 amino acids. From germline, CDR1 is MNHEY and CDR2 SVGEGT. The ends were cut back, 2 bases at V and 2 bases at J, with 19 bases in the middle. The CDR3 region has the DNA TGTGCCAGCAGTTACCGGCATCTCGGTAGGGGGACTGGGGCCAACGTCCTGACTTTC. Protein: CASSYRHLGRGTGANVLTF.

This clone showed up just a few times. The chain uses TRBV18 and TRBJ1-1, with a possible D match to TRBD1 (5 bases). Germline V gives CDR1 KGHSH, CDR2 LQKENI. Trimming took 10 bases from V and 0 from J, leaving 18 bases between them. The CDR3 runs to 15 residues. In DNA form, the CDR3 reads TGTGCCACCCACCTCCAACCAGGGATGAACACTGAAGCTTTCTTT. It translates to CATHLQPGMNTEAFF.

The chain is built from TRBV30 and TRBJ1-1; no definite D call. Germline V gene sequence: CDR1 GTSNPN, CDR2 SVGIG (reference sequence). This CDR3 region has 12 residues. V lost 2 bases to trimming and J lost 0 bases, with 4 bases between them. CDR3 sequence reads: CAWSQMNTEAFF. The CDR3 bases are TGTGCCTGGAGTCAGATGAACACTGAAGCTTTCTTT.

The chain combines TRBV19 with TRBJ2-1; D possibly corresponds to TRBD1 (6 bases). The CDR3 is made up of 13 amino acids. Trimming removed 10 bases from V and 3 bases from J, with 13 bases in between. Germline CDR1 and CDR2: LNHDA and SQIVND (reference sequence). The chain's CDR3 is CATSGALYNEQFF. In DNA form, the CDR3 reads TGTGCCACCTCAGGGGCTCTCTACAATGAGCAGTTCTTC.

The rearrangement uses TRBV28 and TRBJ2-7; 9 bases match TRBD1. The V gene's germline CDR1 is MDHEN and CDR2 SYDVKM. With 10 bases clipped from V and 4 bases from J, the junction kept 5 bases outside the gene matches. The length of the CDR3 is 12 residues. The DNA for the CDR3 is TGTGCCACTACAGGGGGCCGTTACGAGCAGTACTTC. Its translation: CATTGGRYEQYF.

This chain links TRBV19 with TRBJ2-3, with D possibly being TRBD2 (5 bases). The germline V and J ends were trimmed by 3 bases and 2 bases, with 15 bases remaining between them. Germline values: CDR1 LNHDA, CDR2 SQIVND (reference sequence). The CDR3 extends over 16 amino acids. Here the CDR3 reads CASSMPQRSFTDTQYF. CDR3 nucleotides: TGTGCCAGTAGTATGCCCCAGCGGTCTTTCACAGATACGCAGTATTTT.

The chain employs TRBV9 and TRBJ2-5; perhaps TRBD2 as D (6 bases). This CDR3 contains 14 residues. V was clipped by 0 bases and J by 5 bases, with 11 bases between them. Germline V gene lookup returns CDR1 SGDLS and CDR2 YYNGEE. As DNA, the CDR3 is TGTGCCAGCAGCGTAGGAGGAGGGTGGGAGACCCAGTACTTC. This sequence encodes CASSVGGGWETQYF.

The chain has TRBV19 and TRBJ1-1; TRBD1 is a possible D gene (6 bases). The CDR3 loop spans 13 amino acids. The ends were cut back, 3 bases at V and 3 bases at J, with 8 bases in the middle. Germline V gene lookup returns CDR1 LNHDA and CDR2 SQIVND (reference sequence). The CDR3 region is CASSMKGDTEAFF. The CDR3 DNA is TGTGCCAGTAGTATGAAGGGGGACACTGAAGCTTTCTTT.

V is TRBV11-3 and J is TRBJ2-5; 9 bases are shared with TRBD1. The CDR3 has 16 amino acids. V was clipped by 5 bases and J by 3 bases; unmatched bases: 10. The germline V gene encodes CDR1 SGHNT and CDR2 YENEEA. The CDR3 is CASSPGVTGGEETQYF. For the CDR3, the DNA is TGTGCCAGCAGCCCCGGGGTGACAGGGGGAGAAGAGACCCAGTACTTC. Using reference TRBV11-3 and TRBJ2-5 for the parts outside the CDR3, the full variable domain is EAGVVQSPRYKIIEKKQPVAFWCNPISGHNTLYWYLQNLGQGPELLIRYENEEAVDDSQLPKDRFSAERLKGVDSTLKIQPAELGDSAVYLCASSPGVTGGEETQYFGPGTRLLVL.

The chain recombines TRBV15 with TRBJ2-7; D is undetermined. Germline CDR1 and CDR2: LNHNV and YYDKDF (reference sequence). The V and J ends lost 5 bases and 1 base respectively, with 12 bases between them. The CDR3 has 14 residues. CDR3 DNA sequence: TGTGCCACCAGCCCGACCCCAGGATCCTACGAGCAGTACTTC. This encodes CATSPTPGSYEQYF.

This rearrangement joins TRBV4-3 to TRBJ2-1; D ambiguous. Trimming removed 1 base from V and 6 bases from J, with 7 bases in between. This CDR3 comprises 13 residues. CDR1 is LGHNA and CDR2 is YSLEER in the germline V gene. In nucleotides, the CDR3 is TGCGCCAGCAGCCAAGGGTACTTCAATGAGCAGTTCTTC. This translates into CASSQGYFNEQFF.

This clone was observed at least ten times. The V gene is TRBV27, the J gene TRBJ2-3; D uncertain. The V end lost 6 bases, the J end lost 0 bases, and 16 bases lay between the germline ends. This CDR3 contains 16 residues. Germline V lookup: CDR1 MNHEY, CDR2 SMNVEV (reference sequence). CDR3 amino acids: CASRPQQLYSTDTQYF. CDR3 DNA sequence: TGTGCCAGCAGGCCACAGCAACTTTATAGCACAGATACGCAGTATTTT.

The chain uses TRBV11-2 and TRBJ1-4; 7 bases map to TRBD1. Germline assignment: CDR1 SGHAT and CDR2 FQNNGV. The CDR3 has 16 residues. V gave up 4 bases and J gave up 8 bases; unmatched junction bases: 13. The CDR3 loop is CASSSEAGTVTEKLFF. The CDR3, as DNA: TGTGCCAGCAGCTCTGAAGCCGGGACAGTAACCGAAAAACTGTTTTTT.

The chain couples TRBV2 to TRBJ1-1; 8 bases are a match to TRBD1. J lost 1 base, V lost 6 bases, and 10 bases had no gene match. CDR3 length equals 16 residues. Germline V gene sequence: CDR1 SNHLY, CDR2 FYNNEI. CDR3 sequence (DNA): TGTGCCAGCAGGTCTCAGGGGGCAAAGGCGAACACTGAAGCTTTCTTT. It translates to CASRSQGAKANTEAFF.

The chain recombines TRBV6-5 with TRBJ2-3, with D perhaps matching TRBD2 (5 bases). Trimming shortened V by 5 bases and J by 6 bases, and 15 bases separated the two germline ends. Germline lookup yields CDR1 MNHEY and CDR2 SVGAGI. The CDR3 contains 14 residues. The CDR3 DNA sequence: TGTGCCAGCAGTCCGCGACCGGGGTTTGATACGCAGTATTTT. Encoded protein: CASSPRPGFDTQYF.

This sequence joins TRBV19 and TRBJ2-6, with TRBD1 as a possible D gene (6 bases). Germline-derived CDR1 and CDR2 are LNHDA and SQIVND (reference sequence). With 7 bases removed from V and 0 bases from J, the gap between germline ends came to 16 bases. This CDR3 contains 17 residues. The CDR3 sequence: CASNPQGRLSGANVLTF. The CDR3 DNA reads as TGTGCCAGTAACCCACAGGGCAGGCTCTCTGGGGCCAACGTCCTGACTTTC.

The chain is built from TRBV6-5 and TRBJ1-5; 7 bases are shared with TRBD1. The V segment lost 6 bases and the J segment 1 base; nucleotides outside the gene matches: 3. CDR3 length: 14 amino acids. The germline V gene encodes CDR1 MNHEY and CDR2 SVGAGI. The CDR3 spells CASRAGGSNQPQHF. CDR3 nucleotides: TGTGCCAGCAGGGCAGGGGGAAGCAATCAGCCCCAGCATTTT.

The rearrangement joins TRBV9 to TRBJ2-7, with D possibly being TRBD2 (6 bases). The germline V gene has CDR1 SGDLS and CDR2 YYNGEE. The CDR3 loop spans 14 amino acids. Trimming shortened V by 0 bases and J by 4 bases, and 11 bases separated the two germline ends. CDR3 protein: CASSVGNSGYEQYF. The CDR3 nucleotides read TGTGCCAGCAGCGTAGGAAATAGCGGTTACGAGCAGTACTTC.

This chain connects TRBV7-3 to TRBJ2-3; TRBD2 is a possible D gene (6 bases). Germline V gives CDR1 SGHTA, CDR2 FQGTGA. The V end lost 5 bases, the J end lost 3 bases, and 9 bases lay between the germline ends. The CDR3 totals 13 residues. The DNA for the CDR3 is TGTGCCAGCAGCCTGGGGGGAACAGATACGCAGTATTTT. Its translation is CASSLGGTDTQYF. Together with reference TRBV7-3 and TRBJ2-3, the CDR3 gives the full variable domain: GAGVSQTPSNKVTEKGKYVELRCDPISGHTALYWYRQSLGQGPEFLIYFQGTGAADDSGLPNDRFFAVRPEGSVSTLKIQRTERGDSAVYLCASSLGGTDTQYFGPGTRLTVL.

The V call is TRBV27, the J call TRBJ2-3; 12 nucleotides align to TRBD2. Trimming removed 6 bases from V and 8 bases from J; junction bases left unmatched: 6. CDR1 and CDR2 from the germline V gene are MNHEY and SMNVEV (reference sequence). The CDR3 totals 14 residues. The CDR3 sequence: CASRWTSGTATQYF. CDR3 DNA: TGTGCCAGCAGGTGGACTAGCGGGACTGCTACGCAGTATTTT.